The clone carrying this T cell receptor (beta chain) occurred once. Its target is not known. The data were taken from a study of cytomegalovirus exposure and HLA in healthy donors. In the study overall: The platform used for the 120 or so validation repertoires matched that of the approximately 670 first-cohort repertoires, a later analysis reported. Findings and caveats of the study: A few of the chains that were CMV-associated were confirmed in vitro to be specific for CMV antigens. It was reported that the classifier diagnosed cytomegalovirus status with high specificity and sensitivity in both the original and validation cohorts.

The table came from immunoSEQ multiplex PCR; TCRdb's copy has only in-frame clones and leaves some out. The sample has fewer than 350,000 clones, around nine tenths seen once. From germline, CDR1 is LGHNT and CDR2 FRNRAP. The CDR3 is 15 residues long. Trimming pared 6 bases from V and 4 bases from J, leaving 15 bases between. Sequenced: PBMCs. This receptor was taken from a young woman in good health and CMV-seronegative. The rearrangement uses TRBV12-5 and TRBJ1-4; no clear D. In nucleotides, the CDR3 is TGTGCTAGTGGCATTTCCGGGATACTTAATGAAAAACTGTTTTTT. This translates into CASGISGILNEKLFF.